The 10 T cell receptor beta chains below come from one sample, sequenced in a study of CD4+ T cells in melanoma. This table comes from immunoSEQ multiplex PCR, and its TCRdb copy is limited to in-frame clones, with some not included. This repertoire shows some 13,000 clones, around three quarters found once; its top ten account for around 17%. Sequencing was carried out using cells from a culture (not recorded whether cultured in vitro). These receptors were taken from a human donor with melanoma.

This clone was seen more than once but under ten times. CDR3 protein: CASSDGGTGANVLTF. Here the CDR3 DNA reads TGCGCCAGCAGTGATGGGGGAACCGGGGCCAACGTCCTGACTTTC. The chain combines TRBV10-1 with TRBJ2-6; D might be TRBD1 or TRBD2, each matching 5 bases. This CDR3 region has 15 residues. From germline, CDR1 is WNHNN and CDR2 SYGVQD (reference sequence). The V end was cut by 3 bases, the J end by 4 bases, with 10 bases between.

The J gene is TRBJ2-2, the V gene TRBV6-5; perhaps TRBD1 as D (6 bases). The CDR3 spans 13 residues. With 2 bases removed from V and 11 bases from J, the gap between germline ends came to 12 bases. The germline gives CDR1 MNHEY, CDR2 SVGAGI. CDR3 coding DNA: TGTGCCAGCAGTTACATTGGCAGGGGTGAGCTGTTTTTT. Translation gives CASSYIGRGELFF.

The V and J genes are TRBV19 and TRBJ2-5; D is possibly TRBD1 or TRBD2 (6 bases each). There are 12 residues in the CDR3. Per germline, CDR1 LNHDA and CDR2 SQIVND (reference sequence). Trimming left V 6 bases short and J 7 bases short, with 12 bases between. CDR3 region: CASSGGSPTQYF. The CDR3, as DNA: TGTGCCAGTAGCGGGGGCTCACCGACCCAGTACTTC.

The chain joins TRBV5-1 to TRBJ2-2; tentative D call: TRBD2 (6 bases). The CDR3 covers 16 residues. CDR1 and CDR2 (germline): SGHRS, YFSETQ. Trimming stripped 4 bases from V and 0 bases from J, with 13 bases between. Here the CDR3 reads CASSEGGTANTGELFF. The CDR3 DNA sequence: TGCGCCAGCAGCGAAGGCGGGACTGCGAACACCGGGGAGCTGTTTTTT.

This clone was observed a single time. The rearrangement uses TRBV5-4 and TRBJ2-3; no definite D call. Germline lookup yields CDR1 SGHNT and CDR2 YYREEE (reference sequence). Trimming shortened V by 3 bases and J by 4 bases, and 6 bases separated the two germline ends. This CDR3 contains 12 residues. CDR3: CASSWWADTQYF. CDR3 DNA: TGTGCCAGCAGCTGGTGGGCAGATACGCAGTATTTT.

The rearrangement uses TRBV5-4 and TRBJ1-1; 7 positions match TRBD1. The CDR3 spans 15 residues. V dropped 6 bases and J dropped 1; count of bases not matched to a gene: 9. Germline-derived CDR1 and CDR2 are SGHNT and YYREEE (reference sequence). This CDR3 is CASTPAGTENTEAFF. The CDR3 DNA sequence: TGTGCCAGCACCCCCGCCGGGACAGAGAACACTGAAGCTTTCTTT.

The J gene is TRBJ2-3, the V gene TRBV7-9; a weak D match, TRBD2 (6 bases). CDR1 is SEHNR, CDR2 FQNEAQ, per germline (reference sequence). The CDR3 is 16 amino acids. V was shortened by 5 bases and J by 2 bases, with 17 bases between the two germline ends. CDR3 in DNA: TGTGCCAGCAGCCCCCTTGGGGACTCGAACACAGATACGCAGTATTTT. Protein: CASSPLGDSNTDTQYF.

In its sample, this clone was seen once. The rearrangement joins TRBV14 to TRBJ2-5, with 9 positions matching TRBD2. J lost 4 bases, V lost 4 bases, and 10 bases had no gene match. CDR3 length: 16 residues. In germline, CDR1 is SGHDN, CDR2 FVKESK. CDR3 coding DNA: TGTGCCAGCAGCCTCGCCGGACTAGCGTCTATAGAGACCCAGTACTTC. Translating gives CASSLAGLASIETQYF.

The rearrangement joins TRBV5-4 to TRBJ1-1; D is uncertain. In germline, CDR1 is SGHNT, CDR2 YYREEE (reference sequence). V was shortened by 4 bases and J by 2 bases, with 15 bases between the two germline ends. The CDR3 length is 15 residues. The CDR3 sequence is CASSPSGQINTEAFF. The CDR3 DNA sequence: TGTGCCAGCAGCCCTTCCGGGCAGATTAACACTGAAGCTTTCTTT.

This clone was detected only once. The chain links TRBV4-1 to TRBJ2-3, with D unclear. With 1 base removed from V and 6 bases from J, the gap between germline ends came to 20 bases. Germline CDR1 and CDR2: MGHRA and YSYEKL. There are 17 residues in the CDR3. In DNA form, the CDR3 reads TGCGCCAGCAGCCAAGGGTTAGGGATCGGCCGCCGGGATACGCAGTATTTT. This gives the protein CASSQGLGIGRRDTQYF.